This passage covers 14 T cell receptor beta chains from one sample sequenced in a study of T cell repertoires in ileal Crohn's disease. As to time point: neoterminal ileum biopsy at postoperative endoscopy, about 6 months after surgery. The repertoire was sequenced with immunoSEQ multiplex PCR; TCRdb's copy has only in-frame clones and lacks some. Among roughly 13,000 clones, 80% to 90% were seen once, and the ten largest hold approximately 17%. The source material was ileal tissue. The source of these receptors is an adult with Crohn's disease.

This rearrangement joins TRBV5-1 to TRBJ2-7, with D possibly TRBD2 on 6 matching bases. V was pared by 0 bases and J by 3 bases, with 10 bases between. CDR3 length: 14 residues. In germline, CDR1 is SGHRS, CDR2 YFSETQ. The CDR3 loop is CASSLEAGRYEQYF. CDR3 DNA sequence: TGCGCCAGCAGCTTGGAGGCGGGACGCTACGAGCAGTACTTC.

The chain links TRBV7-9 to TRBJ2-3; 14 nucleotides match TRBD2. CDR1 is SEHNR and CDR2 is FQNEAQ in the germline V gene (reference sequence). This CDR3 comprises 19 residues. Trimming removed 5 bases from V and 2 bases from J; junction bases left unmatched: 12. This CDR3 reads CASSLGTSGGQDNTDTQYF. In DNA, the CDR3 is TGTGCCAGCAGCCTGGGGACTAGCGGGGGACAGGATAACACAGATACGCAGTATTTT.

V gene TRBV5-1 combines with J gene TRBJ1-6, with D possibly matching TRBD1 (6 bases). This CDR3 spans 14 amino acids. The germline gives CDR1 SGHRS, CDR2 YFSETQ. Trimming cost V 0 bases and J 10 bases, with 11 bases left between them. This CDR3 reads CASSLAAGESPLHF. CDR3 coding DNA: TGCGCCAGCAGCTTGGCGGCAGGGGAGTCACCCCTCCACTTT. The full variable domain, in which reference TRBV5-1 and TRBJ1-6 provide the parts outside the CDR3, is KAGVTQTPRYLIKTRGQQVTLSCSPISGHRSVSWYQQTPGQGLQFLFEYFSETQRNKGNFPGRFSGRQFSNSRSEMNVSTLELGDSALYLCASSLAAGESPLHFGNGTRLTVT.

The CDR3 region has the DNA TGTGCCAGCAGTGAGAGGAACGAGCAGTACTTC. Residues: CASSERNEQYF. The J gene is TRBJ2-7, the V gene TRBV2; D gene unclear. The germline V gene encodes CDR1 SNHLY and CDR2 FYNNEI. V lost 3 bases to trimming and J lost 5 bases, with 5 bases between them. The CDR3 is 11 amino acids.

This chain joins TRBV11-2 and TRBJ2-7, with D possibly being TRBD2 (6 bases). V was trimmed by 4 bases and J by 3 bases, leaving 16 bases between them. Germline values: CDR1 SGHAT, CDR2 FQNNGV. The CDR3 is made up of 15 amino acids. The CDR3 nucleotides are TGTGCCAGCAGCTACGGTGGGGAGGTGGACTACGAGCAGTACTTC. Protein sequence: CASSYGGEVDYEQYF.

This clone has a handful of counts. The V gene is TRBV25-1, the J gene TRBJ2-1, with D perhaps TRBD1 (7 bases). The CDR3 spans 16 residues. Deletions cut 3 bases from V and 4 bases from J, with 16 bases between. From germline, CDR1 is MGHDK and CDR2 SYGVNS. The CDR3 sequence is CASSDPRPGGYNEQFF. In DNA form, the CDR3 reads TGTGCCAGCAGTGATCCGCGGCCAGGGGGGTACAATGAGCAGTTCTTC.

This rearrangement joins TRBV5-4 to TRBJ2-5; 7 bases agree with TRBD2. V trimming: 6 bases; J trimming: 5 bases; junction bases outside the gene matches: 10. The CDR3 is 14 residues long. Germline V gene lookup returns CDR1 SGHNT and CDR2 YYREEE (reference sequence). CDR3 amino acids: CASNPAGGIETQYF. The CDR3 coding sequence is TGTGCCAGCAACCCTGCCGGGGGGATTGAGACCCAGTACTTC.

This chain links TRBV5-4 with TRBJ1-1, with D perhaps TRBD1 (5 bases). This CDR3 region has 16 residues. Germline CDR1 and CDR2: SGHNT and YYREEE (reference sequence). Trimming took off 0 bases at V and 4 bases at J, with 16 bases between the two ends. CDR3 nucleotides: TGTGCCAGCAGCTTGGCTCGACTTTCCGGGGGCACTGAAGCTTTCTTT. Translation: CASSLARLSGGTEAFF.

The chain joins TRBV18 to TRBJ1-3; 7 bases line up with TRBD1. Germline V gives CDR1 KGHSH, CDR2 LQKENI. The CDR3 totals 15 residues. The trim removed 1 base at V and 3 bases at J, leaving 3 bases unmatched. The CDR3 spells CASSPRTGDGNTIYF. CDR3 DNA: TGTGCCAGCTCACCACGGACAGGAGATGGAAACACCATATATTTT.

This clone was counted once. V gene TRBV5-6 combines with J gene TRBJ2-5, with TRBD1 as a possible D gene (6 bases). The CDR3 is 12 residues long. The V gene's germline CDR1 is SGHDT and CDR2 YYEEEE. V was clipped by 5 bases and J by 5 bases, with 10 bases between them. CDR3 amino acids: CASRQGLETQYF. The CDR3 nucleotides are TGTGCCAGCAGACAGGGCCTGGAGACCCAGTACTTC.

The chain combines TRBV5-6 with TRBJ1-5, with D possibly TRBD1 on 6 matching bases. The germline V gene has CDR1 SGHDT and CDR2 YYEEEE. Between the trimmed V and J ends, which lost 2 bases and 1 base, there was a span of 13 bases. CDR3 length: 16 residues. CDR3 sequence reads: CASSFHRALSNQPQHF. The CDR3 region has the DNA TGTGCCAGCAGCTTCCACAGGGCCCTCAGCAATCAGCCCCAGCATTTT. The full variable domain, in which reference TRBV5-6 and TRBJ1-5 provide the parts outside the CDR3, is DAGVTQSPTHLIKTRGQQVTLRCSPKSGHDTVSWYQQALGQGPQFIFQYYEEEERQRGNFPDRFSGHQFPNYSSELNVNALLLGDSALYLCASSFHRALSNQPQHFGDGTRLSIL.

CDR3 bases: TGTGCCAGCAGTGACGCGGGACGGGGGCAGTTCTTC. It encodes CASSDAGRGQFF. The genes are TRBV6-4 and TRBJ2-1; maybe TRBD2 (6 bases). V was shortened by 2 bases and J by 12 bases, with 11 bases between the two germline ends. Germline V lookup: CDR1 MRHNA, CDR2 SNTAGT. The CDR3 consists of 12 residues.

V and J are TRBV7-2 and TRBJ2-7; possibly TRBD2 for D (5 bases). There are 15 residues in the CDR3. The ends were cut back, 1 base at V and 2 bases at J, with 12 bases in the middle. Germline CDR1 reads SGHTA; CDR2 reads FQGNSA. CDR3 amino acids: CASSLVTGLAYEQYF. CDR3 bases: TGTGCCAGCAGCTTAGTGACTGGACTTGCCTACGAGCAGTACTTC. The complete variable domain, with remaining parts taken from reference TRBV7-2 and TRBJ2-7, reads GAGVSQSPSNKVTEKGKDVELRCDPISGHTALYWYRQSLGQGLEFLIYFQGNSAPDKSGLPSDRFSAERTGGSVSTLTIQRTQQEDSAVYLCASSLVTGLAYEQYFGPGTRLTVT.

The rearrangement uses TRBV29-1 and TRBJ2-5; 7 bases fit TRBD2. Germline assignment: CDR1 SQVTM and CDR2 ANQGSEA. The CDR3 contains 13 residues. Trimming at V came to 7 bases and at J to 4 bases, leaving 9 bases not matched to a gene. The CDR3 is CSGGGGPRETQYF. The CDR3 coding sequence is TGCAGCGGCGGGGGAGGGCCCCGAGAGACCCAGTACTTC. Full variable domain (rest looked up from reference TRBV29-1 and TRBJ2-5): SAVISQKPSRDICQRGTSLTIQCQVDSQVTMMFWYRQQPGQSLTLIATANQGSEATYESGFVIDKFPISRPNLTFSTLTVSNMSPEDSSIYLCSGGGGPRETQYFGPGTRLLVL.